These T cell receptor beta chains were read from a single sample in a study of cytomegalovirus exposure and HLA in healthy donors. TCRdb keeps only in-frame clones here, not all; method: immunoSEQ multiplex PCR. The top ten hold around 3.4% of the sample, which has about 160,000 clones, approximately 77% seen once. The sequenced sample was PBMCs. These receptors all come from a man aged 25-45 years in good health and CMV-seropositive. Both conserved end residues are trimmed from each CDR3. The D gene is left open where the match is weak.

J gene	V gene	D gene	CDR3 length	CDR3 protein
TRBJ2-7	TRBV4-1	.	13	ASSQVRDSQYEQY
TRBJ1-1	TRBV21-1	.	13	ASSKSRTENTEAF
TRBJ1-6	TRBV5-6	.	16	ASSGQWGVIAYNSPLH
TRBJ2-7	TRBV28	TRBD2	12	ASIRGTSGGEQY
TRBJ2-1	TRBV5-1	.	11	ASSIGLDNEQF
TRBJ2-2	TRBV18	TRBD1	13	ASSPTGGASGELF
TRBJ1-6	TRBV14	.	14	ASSQDRGSYNSPLH
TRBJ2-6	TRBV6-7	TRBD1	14	ASSFHRGPGANVLT
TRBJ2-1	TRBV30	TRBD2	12	AWSRGGPNNEQF
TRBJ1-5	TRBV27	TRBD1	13	ASRGTGGLNQPQH
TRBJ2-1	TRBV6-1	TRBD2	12	ASSSSGGAYEQF
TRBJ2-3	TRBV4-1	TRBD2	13	ASSLRTSNTDTQY
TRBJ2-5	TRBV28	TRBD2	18	ASTLRTWSLAGRTGETQY
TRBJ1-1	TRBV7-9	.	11	ASSLGGPTEAF
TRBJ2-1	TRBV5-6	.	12	ASSLDYTYNEQF
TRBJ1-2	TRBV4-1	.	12	ASSATGLTYGYT
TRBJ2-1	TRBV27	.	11	ASSYSSYNEQF
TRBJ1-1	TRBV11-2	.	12	ASSFGGRRTEAF
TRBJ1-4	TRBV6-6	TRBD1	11	ASDGQGNEKLF
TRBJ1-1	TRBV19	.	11	ASSLQAFTEAF
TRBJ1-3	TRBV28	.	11	AGQGGAGNTIY
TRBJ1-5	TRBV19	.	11	ASLGTFPQPQH
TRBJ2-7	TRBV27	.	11	ASSFGLYYEQY
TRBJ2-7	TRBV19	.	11	ASSMSVTYEQY
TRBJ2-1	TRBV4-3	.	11	ASSQGLNNEQF